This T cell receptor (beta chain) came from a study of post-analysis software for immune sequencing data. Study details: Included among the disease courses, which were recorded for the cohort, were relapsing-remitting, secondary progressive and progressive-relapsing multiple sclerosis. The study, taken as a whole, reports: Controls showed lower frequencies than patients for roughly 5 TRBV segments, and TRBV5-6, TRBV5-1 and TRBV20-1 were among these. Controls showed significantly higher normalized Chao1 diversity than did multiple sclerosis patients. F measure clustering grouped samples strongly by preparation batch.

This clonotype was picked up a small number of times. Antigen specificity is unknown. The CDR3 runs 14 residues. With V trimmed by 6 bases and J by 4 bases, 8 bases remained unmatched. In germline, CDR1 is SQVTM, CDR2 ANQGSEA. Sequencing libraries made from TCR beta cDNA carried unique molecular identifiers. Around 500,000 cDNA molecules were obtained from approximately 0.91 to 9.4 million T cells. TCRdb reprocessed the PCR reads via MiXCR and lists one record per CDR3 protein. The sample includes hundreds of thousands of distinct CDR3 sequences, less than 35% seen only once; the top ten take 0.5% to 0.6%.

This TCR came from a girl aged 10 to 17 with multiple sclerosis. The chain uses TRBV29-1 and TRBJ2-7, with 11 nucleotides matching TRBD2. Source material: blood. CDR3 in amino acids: CSVDTSGSGYEQYF. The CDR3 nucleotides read TGCAGCGTCGATACTAGCGGGAGTGGATACGAGCAGTACTTC.